The 26 T cell receptor beta chains below were found in one sample sequenced in a study of blood T cell repertoires in COVID-19. TCRdb keeps only in-frame clones here, not all; method: immunoSEQ multiplex PCR. The table includes 200,000 to 250,000 clones, 86% detected once. Specimen: PBMCs or T cells enriched from blood (not recorded which). The receptors shown here come from a woman in her forties or fifties in a cohort exposed to, infected with or recovered from COVID-19 (not recorded which).

This chain joins TRBV3-1 (or the pseudogene TRBV3-2) and TRBJ1-6; 8 positions agree with TRBD1. V gave up 9 bases and J gave up 5 bases; unmatched junction bases: 3. Per germline, CDR1 LGHDT and CDR2 YNNKEL (reference sequence). The CDR3 is 13 amino acids. CDR3 DNA: TGTGCCAGTCGGGGACAGGATAATTCACCCCTCCACTTT. Translating gives CASRGQDNSPLHF.

V and J are TRBV7-9 and TRBJ1-1; D gene ambiguous. CDR3 length equals 15 residues. V was clipped by 5 bases and J by 4 bases, with 17 bases between them. Germline V gene data show CDR1 as SEHNR and CDR2 as FQNEAQ (reference sequence). The CDR3 region is CASSRPVGGGTEAFF. The CDR3 DNA follows: TGTGCCAGCAGCCGTCCGGTAGGAGGAGGCACTGAAGCTTTCTTT.

This clone has more than one count but fewer than ten. The rearrangement joins TRBV3-1 (or the pseudogene TRBV3-2) to TRBJ1-6; 10 nucleotides align to TRBD1. V shed 3 bases and J 10 bases; nucleotides not matched to a gene: 3. The CDR3 sequence is 14 residues long. The germline CDR1 and CDR2 sequences are LGHDT and YNNKEL (reference sequence). CDR3 region: CASSQGTGVSPLHF. CDR3 coding DNA: TGTGCCAGCAGCCAGGGGACAGGGGTCTCACCCCTCCACTTT.

This clone was observed a few times. This chain connects TRBV30 to TRBJ1-3; the D gene is possibly TRBD1 (5 bases). This CDR3 has 12 amino acids. From germline, CDR1 is GTSNPN and CDR2 SVGIG (reference sequence). Trimming stripped 5 bases from V and 0 bases from J, with 5 bases between. DNA for the CDR3: TGTGCCTGGGACAGCTCTGGAAACACCATATATTTT. Its translation is CAWDSSGNTIYF.

The chain has TRBV15 and TRBJ1-1, with 7 bases identical to TRBD1. The length of the CDR3 is 14 residues. The germline gives CDR1 LNHNV, CDR2 YYDKDF (reference sequence). Trimming at V came to 0 bases and at J to 5 bases, leaving 3 bases not matched to a gene. DNA for the CDR3: TGTGCCACCAGCAGAGAGGCCAGGGGGACTGAAGCTTTCTTT. Its protein product is CATSREARGTEAFF.

This chain connects TRBV7-8 to TRBJ1-5; D not resolved. The CDR3 totals 17 residues. Germline lookup yields CDR1 SGHVS and CDR2 FQNEAQ. Trimming removed 4 bases at V and 8 bases at J, with 24 bases between. The CDR3 region has the DNA TGTGCCAGCAGCTCACGCCGCCAGAGGGAGTTGTCGGAGCCCCAGCATTTT. Its protein product is CASSSRRQRELSEPQHF.

This sequence joins TRBV19 and TRBJ2-5; TRBD1 aligns across 8 bases. Trimming cost V 6 bases and J 7 bases; bases outside gene matches: 7. CDR1 and CDR2 (germline): LNHDA, SQIVND (reference sequence). The CDR3 has 13 amino acids. CDR3 in DNA: TGTGCCAGTAGGTTGGACAGGGCGGGGACCCAGTACTTC. It is translated as CASRLDRAGTQYF.

This clone was observed a single time. The gene calls are TRBV11-3 and TRBJ2-1; 9 bases fit TRBD1. This CDR3 spans 14 amino acids. V gave up 5 bases and J gave up 9 bases; unmatched junction bases: 8. Germline V gene sequence: CDR1 SGHNT, CDR2 YENEEA. The CDR3 DNA sequence: TGTGCCAGCAGCGCCTGGGACAGGGCCCGTGAGCAGTTCTTC. Translation: CASSAWDRAREQFF.

CDR3 nucleotide sequence: TGTGCCTCCACCTCCGACAGGGTCGCCTATGGCTACACCTTC. Amino acids: CASTSDRVAYGYTF. V usage is TRBV30 and J usage is TRBJ1-2, with 7 bases fitting TRBD1. The junction had 12 bases not matched to a gene; V was cut back by 7 bases and J by 4 bases. The CDR3 covers 14 residues. Germline V CDR1 and CDR2: GTSNPN, SVGIG (reference sequence).

V usage is TRBV5-4 and J usage is TRBJ2-1; the match to TRBD2 covers 9 bases. The germline CDR1 and CDR2 sequences are SGHNT and YYREEE (reference sequence). Trimming at V came to 4 bases and at J to 2 bases, leaving 10 bases not matched to a gene. The CDR3 sequence is 17 residues long. CDR3 residues: CASSPSPSGGTYNEQFF. The DNA for the CDR3 is TGTGCCAGCAGCCCCTCCCCCAGCGGGGGGACCTACAATGAGCAGTTCTTC.

The chain joins TRBV18 to TRBJ2-1, with TRBD2 matching 7 bases. This CDR3 is 11 amino acids long. Germline-derived CDR1 and CDR2 are KGHSH and LQKENI. The V gene end was trimmed by 4 bases and the J gene end by 10 bases; junction bases not matched to a gene: 1. The CDR3 sequence: CASSRAGEQFF. CDR3 nucleotides: TGTGCCAGCTCACGAGCGGGGGAGCAGTTCTTC.

This clone has only one observation. The J gene is TRBJ1-6, the V gene TRBV10-3, with 7 bases lining up with TRBD1. CDR3 size: 18 residues. Germline lookup yields CDR1 ENHRY and CDR2 SYGVKD. V dropped 2 bases and J dropped 10; count of bases not matched to a gene: 17. CDR3 protein: CAISEGPYKGQKESPLHF. DNA for the CDR3: TGTGCCATCAGTGAGGGCCCGTATAAGGGACAGAAGGAGTCACCCCTCCACTTT.

The chain joins TRBV3-1 (or the pseudogene TRBV3-2) to TRBJ1-2; D is possibly TRBD1 (5 bases). V shed 6 bases and J shed 4 bases, with 9 bases lying between them. This CDR3 spans 12 amino acids. The germline gives CDR1 LGHDT, CDR2 YNNKEL (reference sequence). CDR3 loop: CASRGTSYGYTF. In DNA form, the CDR3 reads TGTGCCAGCAGAGGGACTAGCTATGGCTACACCTTC.

The V gene is TRBV5-4, the J gene TRBJ1-2; TRBD1 is a possible D gene (5 bases). Germline values: CDR1 SGHNT, CDR2 YYREEE (reference sequence). V shed 0 bases and J shed 1 base, with 13 bases lying between them. The CDR3 is made up of 16 amino acids. The CDR3 bases are TGTGCCAGCAGCTTGGAGGCAGGGCCTTTTAACTATGGCTACACCTTC. Translating gives CASSLEAGPFNYGYTF.

The chain carries TRBV11-3 and TRBJ2-4; 8 nucleotides line up with TRBD1. J gave up 1 base and V 5 bases, and 10 bases lay outside the gene matches. Germline assignment: CDR1 SGHNT and CDR2 YENEEA. The CDR3 has 17 amino acids. In DNA form, the CDR3 reads TGTGCCAGCAGCCCGGGGACAGGAGCTTTTGCCAAAAACATTCAGTACTTC. This gives the protein CASSPGTGAFAKNIQYF.

The chain carries TRBV5-5 and TRBJ1-2, with D uncertain. Germline V CDR1 and CDR2: SGHKS, YYEKEE (reference sequence). The CDR3 covers 14 residues. Trimming left V 0 bases short and J 0 bases short, with 6 bases between. CDR3 sequence reads: CASSLGSANYGYTF. DNA of the CDR3: TGTGCCAGCAGCTTGGGGTCAGCTAACTATGGCTACACCTTC.

The chain recombines TRBV20-1 with TRBJ2-7; D may be TRBD2 (6 bases). Germline lookup yields CDR1 DFQATT and CDR2 SNEGSKA (reference sequence). Trimming took off 3 bases at V and 7 bases at J, with 22 bases between the two ends. The CDR3 consists of 15 residues. This CDR3 reads CSASRGGRRFEEQYF. For the CDR3, the DNA is TGCAGTGCTAGTCGAGGAGGGAGACGGTTTGAGGAGCAGTACTTC.

The chain is built from TRBV29-1 and TRBJ2-1; 9 positions agree with TRBD2. The CDR3 totals 14 residues. CDR1 is SQVTM, CDR2 ANQGSEA, per germline. The trim removed 2 bases at V and 8 bases at J, leaving 7 bases unmatched. The DNA for the CDR3 is TGCAGCGTTGAAAGACCGGGACTAGCCGATGAGCAGTTCTTC. Its translation: CSVERPGLADEQFF.

This sequence joins TRBV20-1 and TRBJ2-4, with D possibly matching TRBD2 (6 bases). CDR3 length: 13 amino acids. Germline V gene sequence: CDR1 DFQATT, CDR2 SNEGSKA (reference sequence). V dropped 3 bases and J dropped 3 bases, with 9 bases sitting between them. The CDR3 nucleotides are TGCAGTGCTAGTCTGGGGGGCAAAAACATTCAGTACTTC. Translation: CSASLGGKNIQYF.

The J gene is TRBJ2-3, the V gene TRBV5-4, with 13 bases aligning to TRBD2. The CDR3 covers 16 residues. Germline CDR1 reads SGHNT; CDR2 reads YYREEE (reference sequence). V lost 3 bases and J lost 4; bases outside the gene matches: 5. The CDR3: CASSWWTSGGADTQYF. DNA for the CDR3: TGTGCCAGCAGCTGGTGGACTAGCGGGGGCGCAGATACGCAGTATTTT.

This chain links TRBV5-1 with TRBJ1-6; no reliable D call. The germline V gene encodes CDR1 SGHRS and CDR2 YFSETQ. CDR3 length equals 17 residues. Trimming shortened V by 4 bases and J by 0 bases, and 14 bases separated the two germline ends. The CDR3 is CASSPGPRSSYNSPLHF. DNA of the CDR3: TGCGCCAGCAGCCCAGGTCCGCGCAGCTCCTATAATTCACCCCTCCACTTT.

This clone was seen only once. The V gene is TRBV9, the J gene TRBJ1-1, with D maybe TRBD1 (5 bases). The germline CDR1 and CDR2 sequences are SGDLS and YYNGEE. The CDR3 is made up of 13 amino acids. Deletions cut 3 bases from V and 2 bases from J, with 8 bases between. CDR3 in DNA: TGTGCCAGCAGCGGACAGTACAACACTGAAGCTTTCTTT. Residues: CASSGQYNTEAFF. The full variable domain, in which reference TRBV9 and TRBJ1-1 provide the parts outside the CDR3, is DSGVTQTPKHLITATGQRVTLRCSPRSGDLSVYWYQQSLDQGLQFLIQYYNGEERAKGNILERFSAQQFPDLHSELNLSSLELGDSALYFCASSGQYNTEAFFGQGTRLTVV.

The V call is TRBV6-5, the J call TRBJ1-2; 11 nucleotides line up with TRBD1. This CDR3 has 13 residues. J gave up 5 bases and V 6 bases, and 2 bases lay outside the gene matches. The germline gives CDR1 MNHEY, CDR2 SVGAGI. In DNA, the CDR3 is TGTGCCAGCAGGGGGACAGGGGGGTATGGCTACACCTTC. This translates into CASRGTGGYGYTF.

The rearrangement uses TRBV10-1 and TRBJ1-5; 7 nucleotides match TRBD1. The ends lost 6 bases at V and 1 base at J; junction bases unmatched: 15. Germline assignment: CDR1 WNHNN and CDR2 SYGVQD (reference sequence). The CDR3 extends over 18 amino acids. The CDR3 nucleotides read TGCGCCAGCAGCCTCACTCCAGACAGGGAACGAAGCAATCAGCCCCAGCATTTT. Its protein product is CASSLTPDRERSNQPQHF.

The chain carries TRBV6-6 and TRBJ2-1; 7 positions match TRBD2. Germline V gene sequence: CDR1 MNHNY, CDR2 SVGAGI (reference sequence). The CDR3 sequence is 12 residues long. The V gene end was trimmed by 3 bases and the J gene end by 15 bases; junction bases not matched to a gene: 8. CDR3 sequence reads: CASSYSGQESFF. DNA of the CDR3: TGTGCCAGCAGTTATAGCGGGCAGGAATCGTTCTTC.

This clone was seen a few times. The J gene is TRBJ2-3, the V gene TRBV5-6; D is possibly TRBD1 (5 bases). Germline CDR1 is SGHDT and CDR2 is YYEEEE. There are 13 residues in the CDR3. The V and J ends lost 4 bases and 2 bases respectively, with 8 bases between them. This CDR3 reads CASSDRITDTQYF. CDR3 in DNA: TGTGCCAGCAGCGACAGAATCACAGATACGCAGTATTTT.